Listed below are T cell receptor beta chains from one sample, sequenced in a study of beta chain features in type 1 diabetes. Sequencing used immunoSEQ multiplex PCR; TCRdb keeps in-frame clones, though not all of them. This sample has nearly 350,000 clones, with roughly 8% found just once. The sequenced sample consisted of central memory CD4+ T cells from blood. These receptors came from a woman aged 18 to 35 in good health. Both conserved end residues are part of each CDR3. The D gene is left open where the match is weak. Some rows mark clone size as missing; the rest say once, few, many or name a class of expanded clone.

clone size	V gene	J gene	D gene	CDR3 DNA	CDR3 protein
NA	TRBV19	TRBJ2-7	TRBD1	TGTGCCAGTAGTTCCCGGGACAGGATCTACGAGCAGTACTTC	CASSSRDRIYEQYF
NA	TRBV10-3	TRBJ2-3	NA	TGTGCCATCAGTGAATTAGTTGCAGATACGCAGTATTTT	CAISELVADTQYF
NA	TRBV4-3	TRBJ1-1	TRBD1	TGCGCCAGCAGCCAAGACCTGACAGGGATGAACACTGAAGCTTTCTTT	CASSQDLTGMNTEAFF
many	TRBV6-4	TRBJ2-6	NA	TGTGCCAGCTCTAATACTGGGGCCAACGTCCTGACTTTC	CASSNTGANVLTF
NA	TRBV6-6	TRBJ1-2	NA	TGTGCCAGCAGTTACCCGAGGACGGGTTCATTAGCCTACACCTTC	CASSYPRTGSLAYTF
NA	TRBV28	TRBJ2-1	TRBD2	TGTGCCAGCAGGCCCGCTAGGGGGACTAGCGGCCTCTTC	CASRPARGTSGLF
NA	TRBV10-2	TRBJ2-4	TRBD2	TGCGCCAGCCGGGAGAGACGGGGGGACATTCAGTACTTC	CASRERRGDIQYF
NA	TRBV6-5	TRBJ2-3	NA	TGTGCCAGCAGTTGGGCGTCCCGGAGCACAGATACGCAGTATTTT	CASSWASRSTDTQYF
few	TRBV28	TRBJ1-2	NA	TGTGCCAGCAGGCCCGCCGGGGCTCGGTCCCATCAGAACTATGGCTACACCTTC	CASRPAGARSHQNYGYTF
few	TRBV21-1	TRBJ2-1	NA	TGTGCCAGCAGCCGGGGCATGGAGTTCTTC	CASSRGMEFF
few	TRBV10-3	TRBJ2-7	NA	TGTGCCATCAGTGACTTAACAGGCTACGAGCAGTACTTC	CAISDLTGYEQYF
NA	TRBV5-5	TRBJ1-2	TRBD1	TGTGCCAGCAGCTTGTGGGGGACAGGGCTGGGTGGCTACACCTTC	CASSLWGTGLGGYTF
NA	TRBV5-1	TRBJ2-1	NA	TGCGCCAGCAGCTTCACCGGGTCTCGGAATGAGCAGTTCTTC	CASSFTGSRNEQFF
NA	TRBV5-6	TRBJ2-5	NA	TGTGCCAGCAGCTTAGTAGGGGAAGAGACCCAGTACTTC	CASSLVGEETQYF
NA	TRBV29-1	TRBJ2-1	TRBD1	TGCAGCGCTTTGGAGAATAGGGGGCGAAATGAGCAGTTCTTC	CSALENRGRNEQFF
many	TRBV28	TRBJ1-4	NA	TGTGCCAGCAGTTTGCAGATTAATGAAAAACTGTTTTTT	CASSLQINEKLFF
NA	TRBV29-1	TRBJ2-3	NA	TGCAGCCCCCGGATAGCGAGCACAGATACGCAGTATTTT	CSPRIASTDTQYF
many	TRBV10-3	TRBJ1-1	TRBD1	TGTGCCATCAGGGGACAGGGGAACACTGAAGCTTTCTTT	CAIRGQGNTEAFF
many	TRBV2	TRBJ2-7	NA	TGTGCCAGCAGTGATCGGGCATACGAGCAGTACTTC	CASSDRAYEQYF
NA	TRBV28	TRBJ2-7	NA	TGTGCCAGCAGTTCCACGAGGCCCCTTTCTACTTTTCAGTACTTC	CASSSTRPLSTFQYF
few	TRBV7-9	TRBJ2-1	NA	TGTGCCAGCAGCTTACGTGGGAGTGGGGAAAATGAGCAGTTCTTC	CASSLRGSGENEQFF
NA	TRBV4-3	TRBJ2-3	NA	TGCGCCAGCAGCCAATTTGCACGCGGGATGGGCACAGATACGCAGTATTTT	CASSQFARGMGTDTQYF
few	TRBV19	TRBJ2-1	NA	TGTGCCAGTAGTAATGTGATCAATGAGCAGTTCTTC	CASSNVINEQFF
NA	TRBV6-6	TRBJ1-5	NA	TGTGCCAGCAGTTATGGGGGATGGGATCAGCCCCAGCATTTT	CASSYGGWDQPQHF
NA	TRBV6-5	TRBJ2-6	NA	TGTGCCAGCAGGATTATAGACTCTGGGGCCAACGTCCTGACTTTC	CASRIIDSGANVLTF
NA	TRBV7-9	TRBJ2-5	TRBD2	TGTGCCAGCAGCTTACGGTGGGCTAGCGGGAGTCGAGGAATGGAGACCCAGTACTTC	CASSLRWASGSRGMETQYF
NA	TRBV7-6	TRBJ2-5	NA	TGTGCCAGCAGCTGGGCCTCGCGGGCGGAGACCCAGTACTTC	CASSWASRAETQYF
NA	TRBV7-9	TRBJ2-1	TRBD2	TGTGCCAGCAGCTTCACTAGCGGGAGGGTACCCAATGAGCAGTTCTTC	CASSFTSGRVPNEQFF